Detailed here is one TCR beta chain. Thawed, overnight-rested PBMC were stained with GMM-loaded CD1B tetramer, viability dye and anti-CD3, then sorted. The CD1B tetramers carried C32 glucose monomycolate purified from Rhodococcus equi. Each donor contributed roughly 100,000 sorted tetramer-negative cells. This sample stems from a study of T cells in tuberculosis. Assay used: immunoSEQ multiplex PCR; TCRdb lists only in-frame clones, some missing. The table includes 80,000 to 100,000 clones, approximately 91% detected once. What was sequenced was CD1b-GMM tetramer-negative cells sorted from PBMCs. This clonotype was obtained from an adult woman with latent tuberculosis.

CDR3 sequence: CASSLALAGGPQETQYF. The CDR3 DNA follows: TGTGCCAGCAGCTTAGCGCTAGCGGGGGGGCCACAGGAGACCCAGTACTTC. The gene calls are TRBV13 and TRBJ2-5, with 12 bases lining up with TRBD2. Germline V gene data show CDR1 as PRHDT and CDR2 as FYEKMQ (reference sequence). The CDR3 has 17 amino acids. Unmatched junction bases numbered 8, after V lost 1 base and J lost 5 bases. The full variable domain, its missing parts supplied by reference TRBV13 and TRBJ2-5, is AAGVIQSPRHLIKEKRETATLKCYPIPRHDTVYWYQQGPGQDPQFLISFYEKMQSDKGSIPDRFSAQQFSDYHSELNMSSLELGDSALYFCASSLALAGGPQETQYFGPGTRLLVL.